This T cell receptor (beta chain) was identified during a study of shared clonotypes between healthy human individuals. Looking at the study overall: Ranging from 18 to 49 in age, donors were two women and three men.

Deep-level settings were used for running the assay. Splitting of each subset's genomic DNA was done evenly across several immunoSEQ plates. Assay: immunoSEQ multiplex PCR; the TCRdb copy retains only in-frame clones and omits some. Here the sample spans a few hundred thousand clones, about 80% being singletons. The donors were adults (healthy and HIV-negative) with no recent acute infections or vaccinations. The sequencing input was PBMCs. This TCR was recovered from a middle-aged woman in good health. Some clones in this sample may be carry-over from other donors' samples.

CDR3 nucleotides: TGTGCCAGCTCTCAAATCAGGGGGCGGTACAATGAGCAGTTCTTC. This gives the protein CASSQIRGRYNEQFF. The rearrangement links TRBV18 to TRBJ2-1, with TRBD1 matching 8 bases. The J segment lost 4 bases and the V segment lost 6 bases, leaving 8 bases of the junction unmatched. The germline V gene encodes CDR1 KGHSH and CDR2 LQKENI. The CDR3 contains 15 residues.